This passage covers 18 T cell receptor beta chains from one sample sequenced in a study of shared clonotypes between healthy human individuals. Positively selected for CCR7, the CD45RO-negative cells used as naive CD8 cells excluded terminally differentiated effector memory CD45RA+ cells. Sequencing used immunoSEQ multiplex PCR; TCRdb keeps in-frame clones, though not all of them. Of about 2 million clones in the sample, about 94% were seen once. Source material: naive CD8+ T cells sorted from blood. The receptors derive from a man younger than 35 in good health.

The gene calls are TRBV5-4 and TRBJ2-1; 7 nucleotides agree with TRBD2. J was trimmed by 3 bases and V by 5 bases; bases with no gene match: 11. The CDR3 has 16 amino acids. Germline V CDR1 and CDR2: SGHNT, YYREEE (reference sequence). Here the CDR3 DNA reads TGTGCCAGCAGGTCGGGTCTAGCGGAAATCTACAATGAGCAGTTCTTC. Its protein product is CASRSGLAEIYNEQFF.

The rearrangement links TRBV2 to TRBJ2-7; 7 bases line up with TRBD1. Germline assignment: CDR1 SNHLY and CDR2 FYNNEI. The CDR3 consists of 14 residues. The V gene end was trimmed by 6 bases and the J gene end by 4 bases; junction bases not matched to a gene: 9. CDR3 nucleotides: TGTGCCAGCAGGTTACAGGGGTACGCTTACGAGCAGTACTTC. Its protein is CASRLQGYAYEQYF.

As regards this clone: The sample contains more than one DNA sequence encoding this CDR3. The chain combines TRBV27 with TRBJ2-7, with D perhaps TRBD2 (5 bases). CDR3 length: 13 amino acids. From germline, CDR1 is MNHEY and CDR2 SMNVEV (reference sequence). Between the trimmed V and J ends, which lost 3 bases and 1 base, there was a span of 7 bases. The CDR3 here is CASSFAGSYEQYF. The CDR3 bases are TGTGCCAGCAGTTTCGCGGGTTCCTACGAGCAGTACTTC.

The chain combines TRBV7-9 with TRBJ2-3; 8 nucleotides align to TRBD2. This CDR3 is built from 16 residues. Per germline, CDR1 SEHNR and CDR2 FQNEAQ (reference sequence). V shed 6 bases, J shed 2 bases, and the junction held 10 bases outside the gene matches. This CDR3 is CASRDSAGGLTDTQYF. The CDR3 DNA reads as TGTGCCAGCAGGGATTCGGCGGGGGGACTCACAGATACGCAGTATTTT.

A note on this clone: Other DNA sequences in this sample translate to the same CDR3. The chain employs TRBV4-1 and TRBJ2-5, with TRBD2 matching 7 bases. The V gene end was trimmed by 2 bases and the J gene end by 2 bases; junction bases not matched to a gene: 2. Germline V gene data show CDR1 as MGHRA and CDR2 as YSYEKL. The CDR3 runs to 14 residues. This CDR3 reads CASSQTGLQETQYF. In DNA, the CDR3 is TGCGCCAGCAGCCAAACGGGACTACAAGAGACCCAGTACTTC.

The CDR3 protein is CASSLWPTVQTEAFF. The CDR3 DNA is TGTGCCAGCAGCTTGTGGCCTACGGTCCAAACTGAAGCTTTCTTT. The V and J genes are TRBV5-6 and TRBJ1-1; no definite D call. From germline, CDR1 is SGHDT and CDR2 YYEEEE. CDR3 size: 15 residues. V gave up 1 base and J gave up 5 bases, with 15 bases separating them.

Concerning this clone itself: Compared with germline, one end of the junction differs, possibly owing to a read error. The chain couples TRBV7-7 to TRBJ2-1, with D perhaps matching TRBD1 (6 bases). The germline gives CDR1 SSHAT, CDR2 FNYEAQ (reference sequence). The CDR3 length is 13 residues. CDR3 sequence (DNA): TGTGCTAGCAGCTTAACCACAGGGCTCGGTCAGTTCTTC. Amino acid sequence: CASSLTTGLGQFF. Supplemented by reference TRBV7-7 and TRBJ2-1, the full variable domain reads GAGVSQSPRYKVTKRGQDVTLRCDPISSHATLYWYQQALGQGPEFLTYFNYEAQPDKSGLPSDRFSAERPEGSISTLTIQRTEQRDSAMYRCASSLTTGLGQFFGPGTRLTVL.

The chain carries TRBV6-1 and TRBJ1-5; perhaps TRBD1 as D (6 bases). CDR3 length: 16 residues. Trimming took 2 bases from V and 3 from J, leaving 14 bases between them. CDR1 MNHNS and CDR2 SASEGT come from the germline V gene. The CDR3, as DNA: TGTGCCAGCAGTGAACAGGGGACGGGGACCAATCAGCCCCAGCATTTT. Translating it yields CASSEQGTGTNQPQHF.

V usage is TRBV7-6 and J usage is TRBJ2-7; 7 positions agree with TRBD1. J lost 2 bases, V lost 5 bases, and 6 bases had no gene match. Per germline, CDR1 SGHVS and CDR2 FNYEAQ. The CDR3 is 14 residues long. The CDR3 DNA is TGTGCCAGCAGCGCCGGACAGGCCGCCTACGAGCAGTACTTC. Translation gives CASSAGQAAYEQYF. The variable domain in full, completed from reference TRBV7-6 and TRBJ2-7, reads GAGVSQSPRYKVTKRGQDVALRCDPISGHVSLYWYRQALGQGPEFLTYFNYEAQQDKSGLPNDRFSAERPEGSISTLTIQRTEQRDSAMYRCASSAGQAAYEQYFGPGTRLTVT.

This clone was picked up one time. The V call is TRBV4-1, the J call TRBJ1-2, with a weak D call TRBD1 (6 bases). Germline CDR1 MGHRA, CDR2 YSYEKL. This CDR3 has 17 amino acids. Between the trimmed V and J ends, which lost 7 bases and 4 bases, there was a span of 25 bases. The CDR3 loop reads CASKGEGTVWIGYGYTF. The DNA for the CDR3 is TGCGCCAGCAAGGGGGAGGGGACGGTATGGATTGGCTATGGCTACACCTTC.

Remarks on this clone: Other DNA sequences within the sample encode an identical CDR3. The chain recombines TRBV7-9 with TRBJ2-7; D uncertain. The CDR3 runs to 13 residues. Germline loops: CDR1 SEHNR, CDR2 FQNEAQ (reference sequence). Trimming took 5 bases from V and 6 from J, leaving 14 bases between them. CDR3 in DNA: TGTGCCAGCAGCCCATCCGGCGGCGGCGAGCAGTACTTC. Encoded protein: CASSPSGGGEQYF.

The CDR3 nucleotides read TGTGCCAGCAGCGGTTGGACAGGGGGCAACGAGCAGTACTTC. Protein product: CASSGWTGGNEQYF. The chain recombines TRBV7-8 with TRBJ2-7; 11 bases are a match to TRBD1. V shed 5 bases and J 5 bases; nucleotides not matched to a gene: 5. Per the germline V gene, CDR1 is SGHVS and CDR2 is FQNEAQ. The CDR3 extends over 14 amino acids.

The chain uses TRBV5-1 and TRBJ1-2; D call uncertain. Germline V gene data show CDR1 as SGHRS and CDR2 as YFSETQ. CDR3 length: 14 residues. Trimming cost V 0 bases and J 8 bases, with 14 bases left between them. CDR3 in amino acids: CASSLGGGLGGYTF. CDR3 DNA: TGCGCCAGCAGCTTGGGAGGCGGGCTGGGAGGCTACACCTTC.

Concerning this clone: The sample holds other DNA sequences that translate to the same CDR3. The J gene is TRBJ2-3, the V gene TRBV28, with 9 bases matching TRBD1. Per germline, CDR1 MDHEN and CDR2 SYDVKM. CDR3 length: 16 amino acids. J lost 2 bases, V lost 2 bases, and 5 bases had no gene match. The CDR3: CASSLTGGSYTDTQYF. CDR3 sequence (DNA): TGTGCCAGCAGTTTAACAGGGGGCTCCTACACAGATACGCAGTATTTT.

The chain employs TRBV7-6 and TRBJ2-7; TRBD2 agrees at 7 bases. Losses at the gene ends were 1 base for V and 5 bases for J; bases not matched to a gene: 8. CDR1 is SGHVS, CDR2 FNYEAQ, per germline. This CDR3 has 15 residues. This CDR3 reads CASSLDLEGRDEQYF. The DNA of the CDR3 is TGTGCCAGCAGCTTAGATCTGGAGGGGAGGGACGAGCAGTACTTC.

This clone was seen once. The chain uses TRBV28 and TRBJ2-3; D gene ambiguous. V dropped 11 bases and J dropped 0 bases, with 9 bases sitting between them. From germline, CDR1 is MDHEN and CDR2 SYDVKM. CDR3 length equals 12 residues. The CDR3 here is CAVSSSTDTQYF. DNA for the CDR3: TGTGCCGTATCATCTAGCACAGATACGCAGTATTTT.

For this clone: The sample carries other DNA sequences with the same CDR3. This chain joins TRBV4-1 and TRBJ2-1; tentatively, D is TRBD2 (5 bases). Trimming cost V 0 bases and J 4 bases, with 10 bases left between them. Germline-derived CDR1 and CDR2 are MGHRA and YSYEKL. There are 15 residues in the CDR3. CDR3 sequence: CASSQDRGLYNEQFF. CDR3 nucleotide sequence: TGCGCCAGCAGCCAAGATCGAGGGCTTTACAATGAGCAGTTCTTC.

The CDR3 loop is CASKVAGGGTDTQYF. CDR3 sequence (DNA): TGTGCCAGCAAAGTGGCGGGAGGGGGGACAGATACGCAGTATTTT. This chain joins TRBV2 and TRBJ2-3; 9 bases are a match to TRBD2. V lost 7 bases, J lost 3 bases, and 8 bases stayed unmatched. The length of the CDR3 is 15 residues. Germline assignment: CDR1 SNHLY and CDR2 FYNNEI.